The rows below give T cell receptor beta chains drawn from one sample of a study of PD-1 blockade in mismatch repair-deficient tumors. The table came from immunoSEQ multiplex PCR; TCRdb's copy has only in-frame clones and leaves some out. Seen here are 15,000 to 25,000 clones, about four fifths observed once, and the top ten hold 1.4% to 1.5%. The sequenced sample was PBMCs, obtained 52 weeks after starting pembrolizumab. These receptors were obtained from an adult with mismatch repair-deficient cancer. CDR3s include the opening cysteine and the closing phenylalanine or tryptophan.

cdr3_length j_call v_call cdr3_aa
13 TRBJ1-2 TRBV10-3 CAISETGTYGYTF
12 TRBJ2-7 TRBV19 CASSSSVYEQYF
14 TRBJ2-7 TRBV21-1 CASSKPGQSYEQYF
16 TRBJ1-3 TRBV6-1 CASSELGQSSGNTIYF
15 TRBJ2-7 TRBV5-4 CASSLPGQGSYEQYF
14 TRBJ2-7 TRBV5-1 CASSRSGSSYEQYF
15 TRBJ2-7 TRBV28 CATMKGLAVTYEQYF
14 TRBJ2-5 TRBV11-3 CASSPDRGGRTQYF
13 TRBJ1-4 TRBV27 CASRAGGREKLFF
13 TRBJ2-7 TRBV19 CASSIYRGYEQYF
14 TRBJ1-4 TRBV5-1 CASSPGQGTEKLFF
14 TRBJ1-5 TRBV5-4 CASSPEGSNQPQHF
14 TRBJ1-2 TRBV7-2 CASSSYAGGGGYTF
17 TRBJ1-2 TRBV27 CASSLWGTQAANYGYTF
15 TRBJ1-6 TRBV7-9 CASSLGSSYNSPLHF
15 TRBJ1-1 TRBV18 CASSPPSSQGGRAFF
15 TRBJ2-5 TRBV28 CASSFGRGRGETQYF
16 TRBJ1-2 TRBV28 CASSTQGSPFNYGYTF
16 TRBJ2-2 TRBV27 CASSSHIGRNTGELFF
22 TRBJ2-1 TRBV28 CASSPTPNWLAGGPGSYNEQFF
13 TRBJ1-5 TRBV10-3 CAIDRDGNQPQHF